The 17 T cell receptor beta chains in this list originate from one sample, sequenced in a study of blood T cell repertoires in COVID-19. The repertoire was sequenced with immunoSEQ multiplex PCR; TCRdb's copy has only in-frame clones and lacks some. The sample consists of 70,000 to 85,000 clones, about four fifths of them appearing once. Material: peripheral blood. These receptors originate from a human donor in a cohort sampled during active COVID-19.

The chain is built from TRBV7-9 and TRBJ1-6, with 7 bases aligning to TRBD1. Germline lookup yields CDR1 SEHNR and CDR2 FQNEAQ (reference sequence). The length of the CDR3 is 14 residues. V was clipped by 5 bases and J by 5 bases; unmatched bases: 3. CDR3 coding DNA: TGTGCCAGCAGCCCTGGGACAGATAATTCACCCCTCCACTTT. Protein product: CASSPGTDNSPLHF.

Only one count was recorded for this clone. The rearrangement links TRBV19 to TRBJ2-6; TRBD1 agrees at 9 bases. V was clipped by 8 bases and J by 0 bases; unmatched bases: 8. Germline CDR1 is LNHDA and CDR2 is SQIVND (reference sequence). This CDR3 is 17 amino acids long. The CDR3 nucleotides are TGTGCCAGTGCCCCGGGACAGGGAGGCTCTGGGGCCAACGTCCTGACTTTC. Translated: CASAPGQGGSGANVLTF.

CDR3 DNA: TGCGCCAGCAGCTTGGGGACCCTAGCGGGAGTAGGATACGAGCAGTACTTC. This encodes CASSLGTLAGVGYEQYF. The rearrangement joins TRBV5-1 to TRBJ2-7; 10 bases agree with TRBD2. Trimming removed 0 bases from V and 4 bases from J; junction bases left unmatched: 10. CDR1 and CDR2 from the germline V gene are SGHRS and YFSETQ. The CDR3 has 17 residues.

The DNA of the CDR3 is TGTGCCAGCATCGTGCGGGGCTCGTACCAAGAGACCCAGTACTTC. The encoded protein is CASIVRGSYQETQYF. The V and J genes are TRBV6-4 and TRBJ2-5, with a weak D call TRBD2 (6 bases). Trimming removed 7 bases at V and 0 bases at J, with 15 bases between. CDR3 length: 15 amino acids. Germline V lookup: CDR1 MRHNA, CDR2 SNTAGT.

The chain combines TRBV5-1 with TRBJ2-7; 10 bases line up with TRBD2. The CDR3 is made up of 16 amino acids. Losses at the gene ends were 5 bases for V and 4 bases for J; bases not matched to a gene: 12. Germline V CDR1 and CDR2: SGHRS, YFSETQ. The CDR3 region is CASSPAPLAGLYEQYF. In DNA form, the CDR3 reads TGCGCCAGCAGTCCGGCCCCACTAGCGGGGCTTTACGAGCAGTACTTC.

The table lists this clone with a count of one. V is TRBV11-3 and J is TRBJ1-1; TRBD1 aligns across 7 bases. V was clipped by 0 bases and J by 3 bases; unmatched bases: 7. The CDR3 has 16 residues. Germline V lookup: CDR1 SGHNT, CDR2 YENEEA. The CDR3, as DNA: TGTGCCAGCAGCTTAGATGATTGGCAGGGGGACACTGAAGCTTTCTTT. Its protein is CASSLDDWQGDTEAFF.

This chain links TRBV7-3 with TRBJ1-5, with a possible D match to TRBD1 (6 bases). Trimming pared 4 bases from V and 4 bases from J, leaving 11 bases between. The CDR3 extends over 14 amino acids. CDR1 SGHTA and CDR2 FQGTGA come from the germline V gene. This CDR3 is CASSSGTSNQPQHF. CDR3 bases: TGTGCCAGCAGCTCCGGGACAAGTAATCAGCCCCAGCATTTT.

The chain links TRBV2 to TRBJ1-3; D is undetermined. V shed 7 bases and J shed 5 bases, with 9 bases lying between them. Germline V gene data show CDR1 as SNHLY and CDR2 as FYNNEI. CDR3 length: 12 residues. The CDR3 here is CASIGGRNTIYF. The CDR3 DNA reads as TGTGCCAGCATAGGCGGTAGAAACACCATATATTTT.

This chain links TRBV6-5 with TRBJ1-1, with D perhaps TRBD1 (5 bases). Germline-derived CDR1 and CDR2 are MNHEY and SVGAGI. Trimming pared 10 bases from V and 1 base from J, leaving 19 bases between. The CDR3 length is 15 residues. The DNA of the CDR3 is TGTGCCACCGCCCCGGCCCAGGGTAGGAACACTGAAGCTTTCTTT. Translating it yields CATAPAQGRNTEAFF.

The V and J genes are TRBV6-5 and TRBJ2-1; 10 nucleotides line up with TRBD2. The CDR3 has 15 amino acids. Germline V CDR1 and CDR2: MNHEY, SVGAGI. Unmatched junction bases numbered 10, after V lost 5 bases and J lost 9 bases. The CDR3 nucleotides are TGTGCCAGCAGTACGACTAGCGGGTATTTGAGTGAGCAGTTCTTC. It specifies CASSTTSGYLSEQFF.

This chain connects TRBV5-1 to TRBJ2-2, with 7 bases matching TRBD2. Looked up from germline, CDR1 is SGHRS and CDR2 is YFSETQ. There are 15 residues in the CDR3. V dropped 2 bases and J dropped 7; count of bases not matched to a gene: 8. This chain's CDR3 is CASSLKAGEVGELFF. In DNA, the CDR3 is TGCGCCAGCAGCTTAAAGGCGGGAGAGGTCGGGGAGCTGTTTTTT.

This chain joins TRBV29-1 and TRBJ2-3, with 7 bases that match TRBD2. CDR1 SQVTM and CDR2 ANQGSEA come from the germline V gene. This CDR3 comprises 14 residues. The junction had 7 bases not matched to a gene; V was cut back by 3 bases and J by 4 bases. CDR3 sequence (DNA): TGCAGCGTTGAGATCCCAGGGAGGGCAGATACGCAGTATTTT. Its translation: CSVEIPGRADTQYF.

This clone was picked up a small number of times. The DNA for the CDR3 is TGTGCCAGCAGTTCACTAGTCTACGAGCAGTACTTC. It encodes CASSSLVYEQYF. This rearrangement joins TRBV28 to TRBJ2-7; D perhaps matches TRBD2 (5 bases). The ends were cut back, 4 bases at V and 3 bases at J, with 7 bases in the middle. From germline, CDR1 is MDHEN and CDR2 SYDVKM. This CDR3 contains 12 residues.

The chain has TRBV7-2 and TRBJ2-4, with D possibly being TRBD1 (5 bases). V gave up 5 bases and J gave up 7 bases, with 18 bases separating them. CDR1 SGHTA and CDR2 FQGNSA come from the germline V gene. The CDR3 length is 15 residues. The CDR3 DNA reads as TGTGCCAGCAGCCTAGTAGACCTGGGGCACAACATTCAGTACTTC. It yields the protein CASSLVDLGHNIQYF.

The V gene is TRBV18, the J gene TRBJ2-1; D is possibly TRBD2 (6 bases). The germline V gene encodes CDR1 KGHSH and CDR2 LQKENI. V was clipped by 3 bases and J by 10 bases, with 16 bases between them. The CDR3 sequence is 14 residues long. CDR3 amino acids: CASSPGTPPWEQFF. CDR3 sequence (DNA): TGTGCCAGCTCACCCGGGACTCCCCCCTGGGAGCAGTTCTTC.

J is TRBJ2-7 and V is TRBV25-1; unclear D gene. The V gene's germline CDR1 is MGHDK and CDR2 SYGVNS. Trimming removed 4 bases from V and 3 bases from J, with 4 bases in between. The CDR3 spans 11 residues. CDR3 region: CASSVLYEQYF. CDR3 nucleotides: TGTGCCAGCAGTGTTCTCTACGAGCAGTACTTC.

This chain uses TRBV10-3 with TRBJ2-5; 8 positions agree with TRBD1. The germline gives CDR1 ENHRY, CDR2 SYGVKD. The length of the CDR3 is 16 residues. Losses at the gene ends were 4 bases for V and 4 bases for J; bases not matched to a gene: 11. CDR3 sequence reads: CAISAGAGGEGETQYF. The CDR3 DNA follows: TGTGCCATCAGTGCGGGCGCAGGGGGCGAAGGAGAGACCCAGTACTTC.